A few counts support the clone carrying this T cell receptor beta chain. As yet, its antigen is unknown. This entry belongs to a study of T cell repertoires in cytomegalovirus infection. Study-level background: As its CMV epitopes, the study selected recently identified HLA-C-restricted and well-studied HLA-B-restricted targets. It can be stated that public TCR beta signatures indicated CMV infection as well as a matching HLA type. Study-level results: HLA-C-restricted CMV clonotypes gave the most frequent clonotype in two of eight donors. CMV carriers having the relevant HLA were flagged by cumulative public TCR beta family frequency.

TCRdb re-derived calls from the reads in MiXCR, one entry per CDR3 protein. The sample records hundreds of thousands of distinct CDR3 sequences, 30% to 40% being singletons. The V and J ends lost 5 bases and 1 base respectively, with 11 bases between them. This CDR3 spans 14 amino acids. Germline CDR1 and CDR2: MDHEN and SYDVKM. Sequencing was performed on cultured PBMCs, taken from culture after CMV antigen stimulation. The chain has TRBV28 and TRBJ1-1; D is undetermined. This TCR came from a human donor in good health (CMV status not recorded). Some clones in this sample may be carry-over from other donors' samples. Here the CDR3 DNA reads TGTGCCAGCAGTCGAGCGGGTCCGAACACTGAAGCTTTCTTT. Translating gives CASSRAGPNTEAFF. Full variable domain (outside the CDR3, taken from reference TRBV28 and TRBJ1-1): DVKVTQSSRYLVKRTGEKVFLECVQDMDHENMFWYRQDPGLGLRLIYFSYDVKMKEKGDIPEGYSVSREKKERFSLILESASTNQTSMYLCASSRAGPNTEAFFGQGTRLTVV.